The 20 T cell receptor beta chains below were found in one sample sequenced in a study of blood T cell repertoires in COVID-19. The data were produced by immunoSEQ multiplex PCR, yet TCRdb's version contains in-frame clones alone and is incomplete. Of more than 400,000 clones listed, about nine tenths are singletons. Sequences were obtained from PBMCs or T cells enriched from blood (not recorded which). These TCRs come from a woman in her late teens or twenties who had recovered from COVID-19.

This clone was observed once. The chain has TRBV2 and TRBJ2-1; TRBD1 is a possible D gene (5 bases). The V end was cut by 8 bases, the J end by 8 bases, with 22 bases between. The CDR3 is 15 residues long. Germline lookup yields CDR1 SNHLY and CDR2 FYNNEI. CDR3 residues: CASGLVQGGLYEQFF. Here the CDR3 DNA reads TGTGCCAGCGGTTTGGTTCAGGGTGGGTTATATGAGCAGTTCTTC.

The chain has TRBV7-2 and TRBJ1-4; D gene ambiguous. V was pared by 5 bases and J by 4 bases, with 17 bases between. The germline CDR1 and CDR2 sequences are SGHTA and FQGNSA. The CDR3 runs to 16 residues. The CDR3 loop reads CASSDPPRHLNEKLFF. CDR3 coding DNA: TGTGCCAGCAGCGACCCCCCCAGACACCTTAATGAAAAACTGTTTTTT.

This rearrangement joins TRBV6-1 to TRBJ2-7, with a tentative D call TRBD2 (6 bases). Trimming removed 2 bases from V and 5 bases from J, with 13 bases in between. The V gene's germline CDR1 is MNHNS and CDR2 SASEGT. This CDR3 is 14 amino acids long. The CDR3 loop is CASSERGRGNEQYF. The CDR3 DNA follows: TGTGCCAGCAGTGAACGTGGGCGGGGTAACGAGCAGTACTTC.

This clone has more than one count but fewer than ten. This chain joins TRBV15 and TRBJ1-2; maybe TRBD1 (6 bases). The CDR3 covers 17 residues. Per the germline V gene, CDR1 is LNHNV and CDR2 is YYDKDF (reference sequence). The V end was cut by 0 bases, the J end by 5 bases, with 19 bases between. CDR3 residues: CATSRDGGAYAPYGYTF. The DNA of the CDR3 is TGTGCCACCAGCAGAGATGGGGGGGCCTACGCTCCGTATGGCTACACCTTC.

The V and J genes are TRBV7-2 and TRBJ2-7; D might be TRBD1 (7 bases). The CDR3 sequence is 15 residues long. V lost 3 bases and J lost 5, with 17 bases in between. The germline V gene has CDR1 SGHTA and CDR2 FQGNSA. The CDR3 reads CASSFRAGGGNEQYF. The CDR3 coding sequence is TGTGCCAGCAGCTTCCGGGCAGGGGGAGGAAACGAGCAGTACTTC.

The V and J genes are TRBV12-3 or TRBV12-4 and TRBJ2-1; TRBD1 agrees at 8 bases. The CDR3 sequence is 13 residues long. The ends lost 4 bases at V and 11 bases at J; junction bases unmatched: 7. The CDR3 here is CASSSRRQGQQFF. In DNA, the CDR3 is TGTGCCAGCAGTTCCCGGCGACAGGGGCAGCAGTTCTTC.

The chain recombines TRBV11-2 with TRBJ2-3, with a weak D call TRBD1 (6 bases). Trimming removed 8 bases from V and 3 bases from J, with 9 bases in between. Germline CDR1 reads SGHAT; CDR2 reads FQNNGV. CDR3 length equals 12 residues. CDR3 sequence (DNA): TGTGCCAGCGGGCAGGGGACAGATACGCAGTATTTT. The encoded protein is CASGQGTDTQYF.

The rearrangement joins TRBV5-4 to TRBJ1-4; a possible D gene is TRBD1 (5 bases). CDR3 length: 15 amino acids. Trimming removed 4 bases at V and 0 bases at J, with 10 bases between. CDR1 SGHNT and CDR2 YYREEE come from the germline V gene (reference sequence). CDR3 amino acids: CASSPSTATNEKLFF. CDR3 bases: TGTGCCAGCAGCCCATCGACAGCAACTAATGAAAAACTGTTTTTT.

Concerning this clone itself: Additional DNA sequences in this sample encode the identical CDR3. This chain links TRBV28 with TRBJ2-5, with D perhaps TRBD2 (5 bases). The CDR3 has 11 residues. V was pared by 4 bases and J by 5 bases, with 5 bases between. In germline, CDR1 is MDHEN, CDR2 SYDVKM. The CDR3 loop is CASSSGETQYF. In nucleotides, the CDR3 is TGTGCCAGCAGTTCGGGGGAGACCCAGTACTTC.

This CDR3 reads CASSHGGGLEAFF. The DNA for the CDR3 is TGTGCCAGCAGTCACGGAGGGGGCCTTGAAGCTTTCTTT. This rearrangement joins TRBV6-5 to TRBJ1-1, with TRBD1 identical over 7 bases. The V gene end was trimmed by 5 bases and the J gene end by 7 bases; junction bases not matched to a gene: 7. The CDR3 contains 13 residues. The germline CDR1 and CDR2 sequences are MNHEY and SVGAGI.

The chain carries TRBV5-1 and TRBJ2-5; 8 bases align to TRBD2. From germline, CDR1 is SGHRS and CDR2 YFSETQ. This CDR3 has 14 amino acids. J gave up 7 bases and V 1 base, and 6 bases lay outside the gene matches. The CDR3 DNA reads TGCGCCAGCAGCTTGATGGGGGCGGGGGGGACCCAGTACTTC. The encoded protein is CASSLMGAGGTQYF.

The J gene is TRBJ1-5, the V gene TRBV7-2; D ambiguous. Germline V lookup: CDR1 SGHTA, CDR2 FQGNSA. V was pared by 3 bases and J by 1 base, with 7 bases between. CDR3 length: 14 amino acids. The CDR3 sequence is CASSFRGSNQPQHF. Written as DNA, the CDR3 is TGTGCCAGCAGCTTCCGCGGGAGCAATCAGCCCCAGCATTTT. Based on the CDR3 plus reference TRBV7-2 and TRBJ1-5, the full variable domain is GAGVSQSPSNKVTEKGKDVELRCDPISGHTALYWYRQSLGQGLEFLIYFQGNSAPDKSGLPSDRFSAERTGGSVSTLTIQRTQQEDSAVYLCASSFRGSNQPQHFGDGTRLSIL.

V gene TRBV7-3 combines with J gene TRBJ2-2; TRBD2 aligns across 7 bases. V shed 5 bases, J shed 5 bases, and the junction held 8 bases outside the gene matches. The germline gives CDR1 SGHTA, CDR2 FQGTGA. The CDR3 contains 15 residues. The CDR3 sequence: CASSLSRGETGELFF. CDR3 in DNA: TGTGCCAGCAGCCTTTCACGGGGGGAGACCGGGGAGCTGTTTTTT.

In the case of this clone: The junction departs from the called germline gene at one end, perhaps through a read error. V gene TRBV30 combines with J gene TRBJ2-7; weak D call: TRBD1 (6 bases). Germline loops: CDR1 GTSNPN, CDR2 SVGIG (reference sequence). The CDR3 has 13 residues. The CDR3 protein is CAWSERGRDSVNF. The DNA for the CDR3 is TGTGCCTGGAGTGAGAGGGGGAGAGACAGCGTAAACTTC.

V is TRBV27 and J is TRBJ2-7, with a tentative D call TRBD2 (5 bases). The germline V gene encodes CDR1 MNHEY and CDR2 SMNVEV (reference sequence). Trimming cost V 3 bases and J 5 bases, with 11 bases left between them. The CDR3 sequence is 13 residues long. CDR3 protein: CASSFGLRDEQYF. The CDR3 coding sequence is TGTGCCAGCAGTTTCGGTTTGAGGGACGAGCAGTACTTC.

CDR3 protein: CAWSAGVMNTEAFF. In nucleotides, the CDR3 is TGTGCCTGGAGTGCAGGGGTTATGAACACTGAAGCTTTCTTT. The chain recombines TRBV30 with TRBJ1-1; TRBD1 might be the D (6 bases). CDR1 GTSNPN and CDR2 SVGIG come from the germline V gene (reference sequence). V was trimmed by 1 base and J by 0 bases, leaving 9 bases between them. This CDR3 has 14 amino acids.

V and J are TRBV19 and TRBJ2-1; tentatively, D is TRBD2 (7 bases). Trimming took 6 bases from V and 2 from J, leaving 14 bases between them. Germline V gene data show CDR1 as LNHDA and CDR2 as SQIVND (reference sequence). This CDR3 region has 15 residues. CDR3 sequence reads: CASRRVGGPYNEQFF. The CDR3 region has the DNA TGTGCCAGTAGGAGGGTCGGGGGGCCCTACAATGAGCAGTTCTTC.

This chain links TRBV18 with TRBJ1-6; 9 bases agree with TRBD1. V was clipped by 4 bases and J by 6 bases; unmatched bases: 7. Germline V lookup: CDR1 KGHSH, CDR2 LQKENI. The CDR3 loop spans 16 amino acids. This CDR3 is CASSHDGQGSNSPLHF. CDR3 nucleotide sequence: TGTGCCAGCTCACATGACGGACAGGGGAGTAATTCACCCCTCCACTTT.

This chain connects TRBV5-1 to TRBJ1-3; possible D gene TRBD1, 5 bases. The V gene lost 2 bases and the J gene lost 4 bases, with 13 bases spanning the gap. Germline CDR1 and CDR2: SGHRS and YFSETQ. The CDR3 has 15 amino acids. Here the CDR3 reads CASSFGGTRGNTIYF. The CDR3, as DNA: TGCGCCAGCAGCTTTGGAGGGACGAGAGGAAACACCATATATTTT.

This chain joins TRBV7-9 and TRBJ1-5; possibly TRBD1 for D (6 bases). Looked up from germline, CDR1 is SEHNR and CDR2 is FQNEAQ (reference sequence). This CDR3 region has 12 residues. V shed 5 bases and J shed 11 bases, with 13 bases lying between them. The CDR3 DNA is TGTGCCAGCAGCCTAGGAGCAGGGGCCCAGCATTTT. Protein: CASSLGAGAQHF.